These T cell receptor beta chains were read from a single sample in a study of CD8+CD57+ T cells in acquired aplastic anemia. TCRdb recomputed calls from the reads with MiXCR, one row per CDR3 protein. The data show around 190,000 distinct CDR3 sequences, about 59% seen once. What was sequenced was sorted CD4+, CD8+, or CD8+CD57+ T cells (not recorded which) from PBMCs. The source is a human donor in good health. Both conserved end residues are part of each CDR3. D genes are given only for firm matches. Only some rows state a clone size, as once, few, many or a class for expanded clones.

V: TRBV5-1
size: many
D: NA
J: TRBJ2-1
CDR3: CASSIGGNEQFF
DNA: TGCGCCAGCAGCATCGGGGGCAATGAGCAGTTCTTC

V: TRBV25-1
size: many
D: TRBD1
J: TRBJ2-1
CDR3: CASGLGGTEQFF
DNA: TGTGCCAGTGGATTAGGGGGCACTGAGCAGTTCTTC

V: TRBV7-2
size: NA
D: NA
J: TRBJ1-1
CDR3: CARGAEAFF
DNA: TGTGCCAGGGGCGCTGAAGCTTTCTTT

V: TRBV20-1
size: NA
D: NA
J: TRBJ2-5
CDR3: CSATYEAQYF
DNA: TGCAGTGCTACTTACGAGGCCCAGTACTTC

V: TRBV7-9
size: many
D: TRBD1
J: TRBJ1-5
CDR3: CASSFWTGGYQPQHF
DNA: TGTGCCAGCAGCTTTTGGACAGGTGGATATCAGCCCCAGCATTTT

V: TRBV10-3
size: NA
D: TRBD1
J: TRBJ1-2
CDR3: CAIRPDREDGYTF
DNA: TGTGCCATCAGGCCGGACAGGGAAGATGGCTACACCTTC

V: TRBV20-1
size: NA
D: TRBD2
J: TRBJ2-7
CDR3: CSATLAGGGSYEQYF
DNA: TGCAGTGCTACACTAGCGGGAGGGGGGTCCTACGAGCAGTACTTC

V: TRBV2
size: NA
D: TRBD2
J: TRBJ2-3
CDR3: CASIAGGTDTQYF
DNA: TGTGCCAGCATAGCGGGGGGAACAGATACGCAGTATTTT

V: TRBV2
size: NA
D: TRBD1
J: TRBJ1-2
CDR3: CASSRDRGESYGYTF
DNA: TGTGCCAGCAGCCGGGACAGGGGGGAGAGCTATGGCTACACCTTC

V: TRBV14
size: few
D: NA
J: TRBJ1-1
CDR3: CASSRQTDANTEAFF
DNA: TGTGCCAGCAGCCGACAGACAGATGCGAACACTGAAGCTTTCTTT

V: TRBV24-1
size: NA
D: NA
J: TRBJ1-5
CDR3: CATSELGQPQHF
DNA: TGTGCCACCAGTGAGTTAGGTCAGCCCCAGCATTTT

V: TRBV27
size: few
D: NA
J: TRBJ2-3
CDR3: CASSPPWGASYTDTQYF
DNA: TGTGCCAGCAGTCCACCCTGGGGCGCGTCTTACACAGATACGCAGTATTTT

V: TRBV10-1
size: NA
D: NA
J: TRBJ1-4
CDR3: CASRAGFANEKLFF
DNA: TGTGCCAGCAGGGCAGGGTTTGCTAATGAAAAACTGTTTTTT

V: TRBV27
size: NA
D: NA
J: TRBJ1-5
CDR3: CASSFQGSRNQPQHF
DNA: TGTGCCAGCAGTTTTCAGGGCAGCCGCAATCAGCCCCAGCATTTT

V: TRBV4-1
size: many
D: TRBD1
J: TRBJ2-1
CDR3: CASSPDRGYNEQFF
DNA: TGCGCCAGCAGCCCGGACAGGGGATACAATGAGCAGTTCTTC

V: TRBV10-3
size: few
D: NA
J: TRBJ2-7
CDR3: CAIASGSSYEQYF
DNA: TGTGCCATCGCTTCGGGGTCCTCCTACGAGCAGTACTTC

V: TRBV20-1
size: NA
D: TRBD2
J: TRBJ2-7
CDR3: CSARGREGNEQYF
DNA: TGCAGTGCTAGGGGGCGGGAGGGTAACGAGCAGTACTTC

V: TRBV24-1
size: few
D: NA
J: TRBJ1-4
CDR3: CATSRPEEDKLFF
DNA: TGTGCCACCAGCCGGCCTGAGGAGGATAAACTGTTTTTT

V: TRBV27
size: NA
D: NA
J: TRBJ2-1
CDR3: CASTLGLGVHNEQFF
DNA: TGTGCCAGCACCCTGGGCCTAGGGGTACACAATGAGCAGTTCTTC

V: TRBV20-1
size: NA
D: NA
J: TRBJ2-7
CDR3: CSARVEGGLFDEQYF
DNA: TGCAGTGCTAGAGTCGAGGGGGGGCTTTTCGACGAGCAGTACTTC

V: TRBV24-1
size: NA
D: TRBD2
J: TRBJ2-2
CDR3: CATSDSSGSMATGELFF
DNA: TGTGCCACCAGTGATTCTAGCGGGAGCATGGCCACCGGGGAGCTGTTTTTT

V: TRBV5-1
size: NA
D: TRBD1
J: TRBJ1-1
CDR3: CASRGTGTGPKNTEAFF
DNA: TGCGCCAGCAGGGGAACCGGGACAGGGCCTAAGAACACTGAAGCTTTCTTT

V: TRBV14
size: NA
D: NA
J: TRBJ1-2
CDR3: CASSRGQGGYGYTF
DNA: TGTGCCAGTAGTAGAGGCCAAGGGGGCTATGGCTACACCTTC

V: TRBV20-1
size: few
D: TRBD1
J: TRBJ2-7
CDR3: CSARDHVAGGSYEQYF
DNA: TGCAGTGCTAGAGATCATGTTGCAGGGGGCTCCTACGAGCAGTACTTC

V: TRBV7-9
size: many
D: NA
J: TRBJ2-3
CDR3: CASATDTQYF
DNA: TGTGCCAGCGCCACAGATACGCAGTATTTT

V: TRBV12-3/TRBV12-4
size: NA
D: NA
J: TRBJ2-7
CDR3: CASSLFGREQYF
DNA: TGTGCCAGCAGTCTCTTCGGTCGGGAGCAGTACTTC

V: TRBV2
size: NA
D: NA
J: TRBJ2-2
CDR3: CASSGAGDAGELFF
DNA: TGTGCCAGCAGTGGGGCAGGCGACGCCGGGGAGCTGTTTTTT

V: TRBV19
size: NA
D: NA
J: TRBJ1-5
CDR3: CASSQDSGQPQHF
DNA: TGTGCCAGTAGTCAGGACAGCGGCCAGCCCCAGCATTTT

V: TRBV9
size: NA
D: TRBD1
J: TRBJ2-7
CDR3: CASSRGTGGVYEQYF
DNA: TGTGCCAGCTCGAGGGGGACAGGGGGAGTTTACGAGCAGTACTTC

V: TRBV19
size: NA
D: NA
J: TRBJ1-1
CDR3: CASSLEEGVDTEAFF
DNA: TGTGCCAGTAGCTTGGAGGAAGGGGTGGACACTGAAGCTTTCTTT

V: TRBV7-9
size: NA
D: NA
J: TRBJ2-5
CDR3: CASSLATSRWGTQYF
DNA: TGTGCCAGCAGCTTAGCGACCTCTAGGTGGGGGACCCAGTACTTC

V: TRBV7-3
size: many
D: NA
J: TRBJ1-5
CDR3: CASRPYSNQPQHF
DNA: TGTGCCAGCAGACCTTATAGCAATCAGCCCCAGCATTTT

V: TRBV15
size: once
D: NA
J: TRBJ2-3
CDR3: CATSSVGRRGSQYF
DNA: TGTGCCACCAGCAGCGTAGGCCGCCGGGGGTCGCAGTATTTT

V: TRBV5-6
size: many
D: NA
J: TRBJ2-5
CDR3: CASSLAAGRKTQYF
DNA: TGTGCCAGCAGCTTGGCGGCAGGGCGGAAGACCCAGTACTTC

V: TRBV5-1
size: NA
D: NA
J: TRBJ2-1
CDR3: CASSLVAASYNEQFF
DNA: TGCGCCAGCAGCTTGGTGGCAGCCTCCTACAATGAGCAGTTCTTC

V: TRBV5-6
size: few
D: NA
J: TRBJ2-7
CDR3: CASSWARHEQYF
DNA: TGTGCCAGCAGCTGGGCGAGGCACGAGCAGTACTTC

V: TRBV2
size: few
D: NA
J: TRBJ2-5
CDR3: CASSKETQYF
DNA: TGTGCCAGCAGTAAAGAGACCCAGTACTTC

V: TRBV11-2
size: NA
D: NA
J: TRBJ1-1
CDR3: CASSVFKGANTEAFF
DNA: TGTGCCAGCAGCGTATTCAAAGGGGCGAACACTGAAGCTTTCTTT

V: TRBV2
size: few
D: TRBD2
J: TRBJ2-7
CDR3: CASRTSGGYEQYF
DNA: TGTGCCAGCAGGACTAGCGGGGGTTACGAGCAGTACTTC

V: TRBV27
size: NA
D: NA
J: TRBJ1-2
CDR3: CASATTGNNYGYTF
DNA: TGTGCCAGCGCCACTACAGGAAACAACTATGGCTACACCTTC

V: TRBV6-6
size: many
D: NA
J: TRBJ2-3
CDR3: CASSYSGRPATGQDTQYF
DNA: TGTGCCAGCAGTTACTCGGGACGACCGGCCACAGGGCAAGATACGCAGTATTTT

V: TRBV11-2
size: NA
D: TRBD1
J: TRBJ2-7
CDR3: CASSLIGTGSSYEQYF
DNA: TGTGCCAGCAGCTTAATCGGGACAGGCAGCTCCTACGAGCAGTACTTC

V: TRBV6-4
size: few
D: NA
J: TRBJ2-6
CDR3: CASSGQTNSGANVLTF
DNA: TGTGCCAGCAGCGGACAGACCAACTCTGGGGCCAACGTCCTGACTTTC

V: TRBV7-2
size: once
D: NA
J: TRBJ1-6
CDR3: CASSLAGRTPNSPLHF
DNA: TGTGCCAGCAGCTTAGCTGGACGGACGCCTAATTCACCCCTCCACTTT

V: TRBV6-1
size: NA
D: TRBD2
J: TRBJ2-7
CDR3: CASRLLAGQPYEQYF
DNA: TGTGCCAGCAGGCTTCTAGCGGGACAACCCTACGAGCAGTACTTC

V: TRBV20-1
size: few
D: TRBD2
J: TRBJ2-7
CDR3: CSARGEANEQYF
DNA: TGCAGTGCCCGGGGGGAAGCCAACGAGCAGTACTTC

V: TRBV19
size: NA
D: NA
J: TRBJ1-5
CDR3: CASSILGLRNQPQHF
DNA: TGTGCCAGTAGTATCTTAGGGCTACGAAATCAGCCCCAGCATTTT

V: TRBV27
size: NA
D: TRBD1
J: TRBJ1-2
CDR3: CASSSDGQGGYTF
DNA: TGTGCCAGCAGTTCAGACGGACAGGGTGGCTACACCTTC

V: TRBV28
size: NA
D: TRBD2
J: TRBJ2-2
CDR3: CASILAAGDTGELFF
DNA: TGTGCCAGCATCCTCGCTGCGGGGGACACCGGGGAGCTGTTTTTT

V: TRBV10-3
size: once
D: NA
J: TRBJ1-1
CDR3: CAISERHGNTEAFF
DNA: TGTGCCATCAGTGAGAGACACGGGAACACTGAAGCTTTCTTT

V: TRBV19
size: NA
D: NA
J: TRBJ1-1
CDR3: CASSPYRDTEAFF
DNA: TGTGCCAGTAGTCCCTACAGGGACACTGAAGCTTTCTTT

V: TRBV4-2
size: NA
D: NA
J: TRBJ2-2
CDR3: CASSQDRNLNTGELFF
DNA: TGTGCCAGCAGCCAAGATCGGAACCTGAACACCGGGGAGCTGTTTTTT

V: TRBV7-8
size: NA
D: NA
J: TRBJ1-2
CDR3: CASSLNSYGYTF
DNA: TGTGCCAGCAGCTTAAACAGCTATGGCTACACCTTC

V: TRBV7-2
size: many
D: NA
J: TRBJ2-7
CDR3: CASSLVYRAFADEQYF
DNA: TGTGCCAGCAGCTTAGTATACAGGGCATTTGCCGACGAGCAGTACTTC

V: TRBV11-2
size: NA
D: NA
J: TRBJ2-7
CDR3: CASSWAGRTNHYEQYF
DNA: TGTGCCAGCAGTTGGGCGGGCAGGACTAACCACTACGAGCAGTACTTC